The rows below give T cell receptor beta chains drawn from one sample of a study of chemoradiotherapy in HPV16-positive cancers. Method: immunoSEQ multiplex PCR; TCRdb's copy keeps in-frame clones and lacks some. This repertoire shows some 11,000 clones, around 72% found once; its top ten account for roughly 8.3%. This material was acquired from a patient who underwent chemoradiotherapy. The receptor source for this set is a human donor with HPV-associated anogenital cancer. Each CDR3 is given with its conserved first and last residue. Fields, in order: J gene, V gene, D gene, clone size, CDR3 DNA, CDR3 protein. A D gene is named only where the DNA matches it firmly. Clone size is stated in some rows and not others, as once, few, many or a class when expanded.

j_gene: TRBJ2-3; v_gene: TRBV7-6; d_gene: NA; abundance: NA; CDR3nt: TGTGCCAGCAGCATCCTAGGGCCTTTCACAGATACGCAGTATTTT; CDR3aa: CASSILGPFTDTQYF
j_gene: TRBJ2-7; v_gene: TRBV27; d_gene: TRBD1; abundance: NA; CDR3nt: TGTGCCAGCAGTTTAGCCGGGACAGAGTACGAGCAGTACTTC; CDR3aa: CASSLAGTEYEQYF
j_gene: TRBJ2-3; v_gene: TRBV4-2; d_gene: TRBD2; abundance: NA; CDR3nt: TGTGCCAGCAGCCCGGGACTAGCGGGAGGAGGGAGCACAGATACGCAGTATTTT; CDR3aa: CASSPGLAGGGSTDTQYF
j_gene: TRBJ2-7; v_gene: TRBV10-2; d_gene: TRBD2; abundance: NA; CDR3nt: TGCGCCAGCAGTGAGTCCGGACTAGCGGGAGTCTACGAGCAGTACTTC; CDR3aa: CASSESGLAGVYEQYF
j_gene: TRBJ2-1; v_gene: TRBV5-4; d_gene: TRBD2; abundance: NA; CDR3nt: TGTGCCAGCAGCTTGTTGGGGAGCGGGAGTCAAAATGAGCAGTTCTTC; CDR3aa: CASSLLGSGSQNEQFF
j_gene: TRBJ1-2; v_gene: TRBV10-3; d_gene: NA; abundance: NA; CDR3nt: TGTGCCATCAGTGAGGGAGGGGTTGGCTACACCTTC; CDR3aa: CAISEGGVGYTF
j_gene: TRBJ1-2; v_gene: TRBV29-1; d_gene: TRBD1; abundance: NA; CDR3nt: TGCAGCGTCGAGGACAGGGGCGGGTATGGCTACACCTTC; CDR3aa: CSVEDRGGYGYTF
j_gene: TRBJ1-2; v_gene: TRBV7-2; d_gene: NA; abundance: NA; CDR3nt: TGTGCCAGCAGAGAAAGGGTGGACGCATATGGCTACACCTTC; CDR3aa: CASRERVDAYGYTF
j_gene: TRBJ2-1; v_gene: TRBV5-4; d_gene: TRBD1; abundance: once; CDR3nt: TGTGCCACCCAGGACAGGGGAGGTAATGAGCAGTTCTTC; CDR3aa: CATQDRGGNEQFF
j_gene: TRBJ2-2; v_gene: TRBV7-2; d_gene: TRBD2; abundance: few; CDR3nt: TGTGCCAGCAGCCGCGGACTAGCGGGAGTTACCGGGGAGCTGTTTTTT; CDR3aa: CASSRGLAGVTGELFF
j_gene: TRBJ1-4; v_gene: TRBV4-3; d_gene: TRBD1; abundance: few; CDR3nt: TGCGCCAGCGCCGGGACAGGGCTTGGTGAAAAACTGTTTTTT; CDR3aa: CASAGTGLGEKLFF
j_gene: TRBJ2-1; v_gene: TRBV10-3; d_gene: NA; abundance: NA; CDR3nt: TGTGCCATCGGGTTAGTTAATGAGCAGTTCTTC; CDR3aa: CAIGLVNEQFF
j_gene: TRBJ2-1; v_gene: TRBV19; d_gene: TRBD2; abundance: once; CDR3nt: TGTGCCAGTAGTCCCCTCGGGACTAGCTCATCTGAGCAGTTCTTC; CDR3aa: CASSPLGTSSSEQFF
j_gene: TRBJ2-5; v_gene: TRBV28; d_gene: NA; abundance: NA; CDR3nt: TGTGCCAGCAGTTTGACAGGAGAAGAGACCCAGTACTTC; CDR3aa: CASSLTGEETQYF
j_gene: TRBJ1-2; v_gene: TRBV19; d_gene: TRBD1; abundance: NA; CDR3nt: TGTGCCAGTCTTCCACAGGGGAACTATGGCTACACCTTC; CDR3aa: CASLPQGNYGYTF
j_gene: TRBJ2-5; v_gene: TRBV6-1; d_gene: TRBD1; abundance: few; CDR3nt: TGTGCCAGCATTCCGAGGACAGGGGCGGTAGAGACCCAGTACTTC; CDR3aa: CASIPRTGAVETQYF
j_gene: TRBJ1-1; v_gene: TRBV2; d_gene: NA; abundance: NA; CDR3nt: TGTGCCAGCAGTGAATGGCCGGGAGGCACTGAAGCTTTCTTT; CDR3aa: CASSEWPGGTEAFF
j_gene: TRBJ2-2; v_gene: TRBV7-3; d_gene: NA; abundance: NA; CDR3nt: TGTGCCAGCGAGTCAGGGTACACCGGGGAGCTGTTTTTT; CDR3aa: CASESGYTGELFF
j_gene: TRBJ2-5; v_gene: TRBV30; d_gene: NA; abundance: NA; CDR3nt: TGTGCCTGGAGTCTCGAGGGGTACCAAGAGACCCAGTACTTC; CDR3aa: CAWSLEGYQETQYF
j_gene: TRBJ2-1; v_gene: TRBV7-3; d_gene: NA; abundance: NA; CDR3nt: TGTGCCAGCAGCCCCCTGGGTCTCTCCTACAATGAGCAGTTCTTC; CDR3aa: CASSPLGLSYNEQFF
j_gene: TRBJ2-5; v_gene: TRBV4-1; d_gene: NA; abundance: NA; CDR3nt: TGCGCCAGCAGCCCCGATGCTGAGACCCAGTACTTC; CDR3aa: CASSPDAETQYF
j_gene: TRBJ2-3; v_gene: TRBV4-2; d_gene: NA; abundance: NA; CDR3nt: TGTGCCAGCAGCCAAGAACTTGCGAGCACAGATACGCAGTATTTT; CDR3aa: CASSQELASTDTQYF
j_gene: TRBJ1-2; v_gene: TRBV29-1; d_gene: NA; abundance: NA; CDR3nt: TGCAGCGTTGATCCCCATGGGACAAAACTGGGTGGCTACACCTTC; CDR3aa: CSVDPHGTKLGGYTF
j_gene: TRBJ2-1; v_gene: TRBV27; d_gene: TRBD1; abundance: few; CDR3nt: TGTGCCAGCAGGGCTCTGACAGGGGAAGCTAATGAGCAGTTCTTC; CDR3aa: CASRALTGEANEQFF
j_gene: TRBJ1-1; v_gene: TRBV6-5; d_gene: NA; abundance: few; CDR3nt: TGTGCCAGCAGTTACCCCGGGAACACTGAAGCTTTCTTT; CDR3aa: CASSYPGNTEAFF
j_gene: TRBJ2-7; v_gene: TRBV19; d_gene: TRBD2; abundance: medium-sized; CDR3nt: TGTGCCACCGGACTAGCGGGAGGGCCAACCGAGCAGTACTTC; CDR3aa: CATGLAGGPTEQYF
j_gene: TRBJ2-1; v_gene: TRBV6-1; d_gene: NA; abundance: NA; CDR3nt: TGTGCAACCCGACTTACCTCCTACAATGAGCAGTTCTTC; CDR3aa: CATRLTSYNEQFF
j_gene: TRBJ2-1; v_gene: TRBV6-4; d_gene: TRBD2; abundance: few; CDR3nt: TGTGCCAGCAGTGACTCTAGCGGGAGGTACAATGAGCAGTTCTTC; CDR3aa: CASSDSSGRYNEQFF
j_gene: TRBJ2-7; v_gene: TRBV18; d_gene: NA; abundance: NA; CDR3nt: TGTGCCAGCTCACCGCTACAGGTTGGCGGAAGCGAGCAGTACTTC; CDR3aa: CASSPLQVGGSEQYF
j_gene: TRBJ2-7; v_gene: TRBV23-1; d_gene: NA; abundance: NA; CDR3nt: TGCGCCAGCCCCAGGCGGAGGCCCTACGAGCAGTACTTC; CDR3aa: CASPRRRPYEQYF
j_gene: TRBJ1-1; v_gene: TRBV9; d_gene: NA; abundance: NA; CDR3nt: TGTGCCAGCAGCGTTCGAATGAACACTGAAGCTTTCTTT; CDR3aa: CASSVRMNTEAFF
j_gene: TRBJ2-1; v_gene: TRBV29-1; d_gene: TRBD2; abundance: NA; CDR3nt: TGCAGCGTTGGATCGGGACTAGCGGGAGTCGGTGAGCAGTTCTTC; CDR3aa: CSVGSGLAGVGEQFF
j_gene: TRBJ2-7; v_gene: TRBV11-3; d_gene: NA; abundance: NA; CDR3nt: TGTGCCAGCAGCGACCGGAACAGCGGAACGGGCGAGCAGTACTTC; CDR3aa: CASSDRNSGTGEQYF
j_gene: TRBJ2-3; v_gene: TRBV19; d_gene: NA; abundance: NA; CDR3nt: TGTGCCAGTCGGCAAAGCGGCGATACGCAGTATTTT; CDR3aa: CASRQSGDTQYF
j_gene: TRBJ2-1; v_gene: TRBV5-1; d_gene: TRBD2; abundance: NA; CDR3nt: TGCGCCAGCCAGAGCGGGAGCGACGTCAATGAGCAGTTCTTC; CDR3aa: CASQSGSDVNEQFF
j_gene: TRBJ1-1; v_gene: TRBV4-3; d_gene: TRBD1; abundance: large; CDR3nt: TGCGCCAGCAGCCAAGATGGAATGACAGGGGATACTGAAGCTTTCTTT; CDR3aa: CASSQDGMTGDTEAFF
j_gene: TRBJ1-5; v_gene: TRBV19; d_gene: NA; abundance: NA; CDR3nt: TGTGCCAGTAGTATTTTTGAAGGGGCCGCAATTCAGCCCCAGCATTTT; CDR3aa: CASSIFEGAAIQPQHF
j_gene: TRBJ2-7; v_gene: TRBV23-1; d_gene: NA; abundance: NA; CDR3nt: TGCGCCAGCAGTCAATTGGTGGGAATCTACGAGCAGTACTTC; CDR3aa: CASSQLVGIYEQYF
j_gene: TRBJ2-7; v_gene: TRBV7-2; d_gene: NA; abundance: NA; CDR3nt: TGTGCCAGCAGCGTCTCCCAGGGGAACTCCTACGAGCAGTACTTC; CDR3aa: CASSVSQGNSYEQYF
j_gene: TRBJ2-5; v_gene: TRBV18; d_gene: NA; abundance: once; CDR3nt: TGTGCCAGCTCACCAAGCGCGAGGGCCCGAGGTGGGGAGACCCAGTACTTC; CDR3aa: CASSPSARARGGETQYF
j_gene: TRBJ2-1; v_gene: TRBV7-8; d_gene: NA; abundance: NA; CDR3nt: TGTGCCAGCGTGGGGGACTCCTACAATGAGCAGTTCTTC; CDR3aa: CASVGDSYNEQFF
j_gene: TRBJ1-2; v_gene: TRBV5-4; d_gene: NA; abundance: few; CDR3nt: TGTGCCAGCAGCTTGGAGCAGGCGTGGAGTGGCTACACCTTC; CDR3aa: CASSLEQAWSGYTF
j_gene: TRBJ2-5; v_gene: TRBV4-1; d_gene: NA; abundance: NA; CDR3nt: TGCGCCAGCAGCCAAGGGGGCCAGGGTGGGTATGGGGAGACCCAGTACTTC; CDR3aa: CASSQGGQGGYGETQYF
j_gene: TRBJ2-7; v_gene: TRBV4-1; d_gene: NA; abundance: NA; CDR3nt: TGCGCCAGCAGCCAAGTTCCGACCTACGAGCAGTACTTC; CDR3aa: CASSQVPTYEQYF
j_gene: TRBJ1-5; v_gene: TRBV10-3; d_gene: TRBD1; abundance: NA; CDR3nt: TGTGCCATCAGGGGACAGATCAATCAGCCCCAGCATTTT; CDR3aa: CAIRGQINQPQHF
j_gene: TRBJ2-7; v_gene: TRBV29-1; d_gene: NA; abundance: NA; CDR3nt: TGCAGCGTAGGAAGCGGAGCCTCCTACGAGCAGTACTTC; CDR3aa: CSVGSGASYEQYF